This entry concerns a single T cell receptor (beta chain). What antigen it recognizes has not been identified. The protocol used for the library was 5' RACE. The input for every TCR library was around 3.5 ug of total RNA. For each sample, cDNA was synthesized in eight separate reactions using SMARTScribe reverse transcriptase. During cDNA synthesis, unique molecular identifiers containing a 6-nucleotide sample barcode were introduced by template switching. TCRalpha and TCRbeta cDNA was amplified in two nested PCRs of 16 and 9 cycles, and bead purification was carried out after each PCR. Before amplification, the cDNA was both treated with uracil DNA-glycosylase and purified with the QIAquick PCR purification kit. The second PCR added Illumina TruSeq-compatible adapters along with sample-specific barcodes. TapeStation and Qubit were used to check library quality and concentration, and 4 to 6.5 ng of each library went into the pool. Pooled libraries were sequenced on an Illumina HiSeq2500 single-index Rapid Run with 2 x 100 bp reads and custom sequencing primers. Per the original workflow: MiGEC version 1.2.6 was used for UMI-based consensus assembly to correct PCR and sequencing errors. MiXCR version 2.1.1 was used for V(D)J alignment, clonotype assembly and CDR3 extraction. To normalise gene usage, clonotype sharing and MAIT/NKT TCR abundance, the top 1000, 10 000 and 20 000 clonotypes in each sample were analysed. After downsampling to 27 000 UMIs, diversity was calculated as the inverse Simpson index using the vegan R package. Paired Mann-Whitney U tests were applied to discordant twin pairs, with Benjamini-Hochberg correction for multiple testing. After TCRdb reprocessed the reads, each CDR3 protein sequence was kept as one row, without DNA. What appears here as the V and J calls and clone size reflects TCRdb's work, not the paper's. This sample's table has entries for nearly 450,000 distinct CDR3 sequences. Roughly 2.3% of the sample belongs to the ten largest clones.

This sample was taken from a study of monozygotic twins with inflammatory bowel disease (dated by TCRdb to between 2018 and 2020). Background on the whole study: The complete study included around 30 monozygotic twin pairs: 19 IBD-discordant Danish pairs and nine German pairs, of which four were IBD-concordant and five were IBD-discordant. Within discordant pairs, disease-associated traits were sought mainly by comparing IBD patients with their genetically identical healthy co-twins. Each individual had, on average, about 151 000 unique TCRalpha sequences and 181 000 unique TCRbeta sequences available for analysis.

Study-level results and caveats: A decrease in TCRbeta repertoire diversity, as measured by inverse Simpson index, was observed in IBD patients compared with their healthy co-twins. The results gave no support for a single strong signal or clonotype linked to IBD. Compared with healthy twins, IBD patients shared fewer clonotypes with other individuals, and the difference was most pronounced in patients with signs of disease activity. Repertoire similarity did not differ between concordant and discordant twins, possibly due to limited statistical power. Differing immunosuppressive treatments among patients may have added background noise and inter-individual variability to the repertoires. Distinction between different T cell subtypes could not be achieved in the analysis.

From each donor, a roughly 2.4 ml peripheral blood sample was collected into PAXgene tubes and kept at -80 degrees C. Without any T cell sorting, total RNA was extracted from whole blood using the PAXgene blood miRNA kit on an automated QIAcube. Peripheral blood from monozygotic twin pairs concordant or discordant for inflammatory bowel disease was subjected to deep TCRalpha and TCRbeta repertoire profiling with unique molecular barcoding. For every twin pair, smoking habits were documented, and each individual was categorised as a current, former or never smoker. The germline V gene (reference sequence) provides CDR1 LNHDA and CDR2 SQIVND. The CDR3 numbers 15 residues from cysteine through phenylalanine. The entry carries no DNA sequence.

The material sequenced was blood. Rearrangement joined TRBV19 to TRBJ1-1; the D call from TCRdb, TRBD1, cannot be confirmed without DNA. This sequence was found in a human donor with ulcerative colitis or Crohn's disease, or a healthy co-twin of an affected twin (not recorded which). The encoded CDR3 is CASSIDGGGVTEAFF. The entire variable domain, with the stretches around the CDR3 drawn from the reference TRBV19 and TRBJ1-1 proteins, is DGGITQSPKYLFRKEGQNVTLSCEQNLNHDAMYWYRQDPGQGLRLIYYSQIVNDFQKGDIAEGYSVSREKKESFPLTVTSAQKNPTAFYLCASSIDGGGVTEAFFGQGTRLTVV.